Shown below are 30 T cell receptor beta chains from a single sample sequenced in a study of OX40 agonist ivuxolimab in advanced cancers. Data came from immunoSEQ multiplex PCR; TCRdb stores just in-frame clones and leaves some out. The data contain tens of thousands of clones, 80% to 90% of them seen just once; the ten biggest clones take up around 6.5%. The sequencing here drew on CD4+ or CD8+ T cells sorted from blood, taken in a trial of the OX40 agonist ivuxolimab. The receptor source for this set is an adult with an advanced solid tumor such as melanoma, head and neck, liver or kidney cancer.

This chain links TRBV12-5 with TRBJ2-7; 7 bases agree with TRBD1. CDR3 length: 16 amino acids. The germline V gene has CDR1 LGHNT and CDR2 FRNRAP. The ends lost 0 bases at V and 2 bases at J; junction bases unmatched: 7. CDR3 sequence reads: CASGLVQTGATYEQYF. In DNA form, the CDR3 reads TGTGCTAGTGGTTTGGTGCAAACAGGGGCCACCTACGAGCAGTACTTC.

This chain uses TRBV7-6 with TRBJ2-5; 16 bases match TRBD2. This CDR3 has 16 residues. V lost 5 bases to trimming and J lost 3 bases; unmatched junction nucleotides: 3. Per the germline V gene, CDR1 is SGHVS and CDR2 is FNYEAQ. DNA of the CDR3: TGTGCCAGCAGCGGAGGGACTAGCGGGAGGGAAGAGACCCAGTACTTC. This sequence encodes CASSGGTSGREETQYF. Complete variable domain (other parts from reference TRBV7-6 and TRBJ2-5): GAGVSQSPRYKVTKRGQDVALRCDPISGHVSLYWYRQALGQGPEFLTYFNYEAQQDKSGLPNDRFSAERPEGSISTLTIQRTEQRDSAMYRCASSGGTSGREETQYFGPGTRLLVL.

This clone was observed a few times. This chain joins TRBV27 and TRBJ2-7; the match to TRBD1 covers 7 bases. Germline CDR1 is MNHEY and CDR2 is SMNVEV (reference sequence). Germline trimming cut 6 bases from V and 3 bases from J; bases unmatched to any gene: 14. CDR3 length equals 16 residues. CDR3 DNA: TGTGCCAGCAGCTACAGCACCGGGACAGTCGGCTACGAGCAGTACTTC. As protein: CASSYSTGTVGYEQYF.

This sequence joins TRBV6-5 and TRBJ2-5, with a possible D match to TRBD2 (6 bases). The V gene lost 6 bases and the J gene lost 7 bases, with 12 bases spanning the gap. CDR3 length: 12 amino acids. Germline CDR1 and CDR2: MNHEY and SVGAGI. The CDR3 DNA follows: TGTGCCAGCAGCCCCATGGGGGGGACCCAGTACTTC. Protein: CASSPMGGTQYF.

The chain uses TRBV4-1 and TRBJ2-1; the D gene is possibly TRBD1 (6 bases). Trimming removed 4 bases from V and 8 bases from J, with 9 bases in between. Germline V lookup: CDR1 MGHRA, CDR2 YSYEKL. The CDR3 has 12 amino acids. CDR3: CASSRAGDEQFF. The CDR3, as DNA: TGCGCCAGCAGCCGGGCAGGGGATGAGCAGTTCTTC.

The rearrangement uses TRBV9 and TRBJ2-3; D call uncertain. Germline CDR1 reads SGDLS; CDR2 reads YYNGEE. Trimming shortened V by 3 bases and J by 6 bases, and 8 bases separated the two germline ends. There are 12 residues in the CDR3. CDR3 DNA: TGTGCCAGCAGCGACCAAGGGGATACGCAGTATTTT. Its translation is CASSDQGDTQYF.

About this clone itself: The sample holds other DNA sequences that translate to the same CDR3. CDR3 amino acids: CASSMGSYNEQFF. The CDR3 DNA reads as TGTGCCAGTAGTATGGGTAGCTACAATGAGCAGTTCTTC. The rearrangement joins TRBV19 to TRBJ2-1; D remains unclear. This CDR3 has 13 amino acids. Trimming took 3 bases from V and 3 from J, leaving 6 bases between them. From germline, CDR1 is LNHDA and CDR2 SQIVND (reference sequence).

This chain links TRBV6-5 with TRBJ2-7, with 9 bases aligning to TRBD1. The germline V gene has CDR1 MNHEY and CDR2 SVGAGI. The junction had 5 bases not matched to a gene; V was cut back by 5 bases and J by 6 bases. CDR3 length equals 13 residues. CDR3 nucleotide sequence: TGTGCCAGCAGTCCCGGGACAGGGTTCGAGCAGTACTTC. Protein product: CASSPGTGFEQYF.

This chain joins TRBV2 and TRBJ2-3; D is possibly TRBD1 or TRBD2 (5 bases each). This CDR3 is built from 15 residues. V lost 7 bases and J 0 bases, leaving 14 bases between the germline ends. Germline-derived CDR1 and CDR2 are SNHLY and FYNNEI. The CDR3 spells CASIQGGLSTDTQYF. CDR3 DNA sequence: TGTGCCAGCATCCAGGGCGGGCTAAGCACAGATACGCAGTATTTT. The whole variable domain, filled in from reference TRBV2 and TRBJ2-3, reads EPEVTQTPSHQVTQMGQEVILRCVPISNHLYFYWYRQILGQKVEFLVSFYNNEISEKSEIFDDQFSVERPDGSNFTLKIRSTKLEDSAMYFCASIQGGLSTDTQYFGPGTRLTVL.

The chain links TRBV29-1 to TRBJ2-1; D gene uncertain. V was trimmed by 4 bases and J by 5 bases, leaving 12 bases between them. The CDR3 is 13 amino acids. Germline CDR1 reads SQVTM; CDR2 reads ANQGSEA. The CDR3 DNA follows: TGCAGCGTTGTTGACGTTAAGGACAATGAGCAGTTCTTC. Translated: CSVVDVKDNEQFF.

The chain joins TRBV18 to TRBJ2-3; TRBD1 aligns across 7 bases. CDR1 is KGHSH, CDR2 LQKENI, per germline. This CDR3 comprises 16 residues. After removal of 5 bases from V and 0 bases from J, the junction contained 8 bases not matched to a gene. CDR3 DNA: TGTGCCAGCTCAGACAGGGTGGCCGTTAGCACAGATACGCAGTATTTT. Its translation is CASSDRVAVSTDTQYF.

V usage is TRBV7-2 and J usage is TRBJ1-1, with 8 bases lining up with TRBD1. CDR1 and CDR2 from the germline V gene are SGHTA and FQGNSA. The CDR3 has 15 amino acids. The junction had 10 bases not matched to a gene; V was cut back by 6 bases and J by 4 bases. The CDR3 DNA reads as TGTGCCAGCAGTCCAACAGGGGGTGCGACCACTGAAGCTTTCTTT. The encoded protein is CASSPTGGATTEAFF. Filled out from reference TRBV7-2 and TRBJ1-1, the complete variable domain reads GAGVSQSPSNKVTEKGKDVELRCDPISGHTALYWYRQSLGQGLEFLIYFQGNSAPDKSGLPSDRFSAERTGGSVSTLTIQRTQQEDSAVYLCASSPTGGATTEAFFGQGTRLTVV.

CDR3 DNA: TGTGCCAGCAGCCCATTCGACAATGAGCAGTTCTTC. Translating it yields CASSPFDNEQFF. The rearrangement uses TRBV14 and TRBJ2-1; D unresolved. The CDR3 is 12 residues long. Germline CDR1 reads SGHDN; CDR2 reads FVKESK. Trimming removed 4 bases at V and 5 bases at J, with 6 bases between.

The CDR3 sequence: CASFPGAGNYGYTF. As DNA, the CDR3 is TGTGCCAGCTTTCCGGGGGCGGGTAACTATGGCTACACCTTC. This chain links TRBV6-1 with TRBJ1-2; D might be TRBD1 (6 bases). V was pared by 8 bases and J by 1 base, with 14 bases between. The CDR3 is 14 amino acids. Looked up from germline, CDR1 is MNHNS and CDR2 is SASEGT.

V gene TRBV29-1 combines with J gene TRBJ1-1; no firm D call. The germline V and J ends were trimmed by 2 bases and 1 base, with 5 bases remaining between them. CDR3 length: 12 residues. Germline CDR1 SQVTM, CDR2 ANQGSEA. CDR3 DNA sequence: TGCAGCGTTGAACCTGGGAACACTGAAGCTTTCTTT. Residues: CSVEPGNTEAFF.

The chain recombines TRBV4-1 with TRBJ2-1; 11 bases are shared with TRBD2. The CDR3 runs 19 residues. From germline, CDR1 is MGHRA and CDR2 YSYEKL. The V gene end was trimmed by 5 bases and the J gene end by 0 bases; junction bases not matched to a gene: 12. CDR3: CASSSGTSGRLSSYNEQFF. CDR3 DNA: TGCGCCAGCAGCTCCGGGACTAGCGGCCGATTGAGCTCCTACAATGAGCAGTTCTTC.

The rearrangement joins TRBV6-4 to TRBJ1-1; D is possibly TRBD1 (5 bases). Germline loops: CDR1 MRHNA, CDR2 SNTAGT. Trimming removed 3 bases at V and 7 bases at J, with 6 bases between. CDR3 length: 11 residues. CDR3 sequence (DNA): TGTGCCAGCAGTGAGGGGGGTGAAGCTTTCTTT. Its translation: CASSEGGEAFF.

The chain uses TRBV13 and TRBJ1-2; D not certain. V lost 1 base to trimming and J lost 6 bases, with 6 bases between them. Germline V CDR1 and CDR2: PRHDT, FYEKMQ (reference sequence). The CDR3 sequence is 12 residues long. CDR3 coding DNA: TGTGCCAGCAGCTTAGCATCTGATGGCTACACCTTC. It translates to CASSLASDGYTF.

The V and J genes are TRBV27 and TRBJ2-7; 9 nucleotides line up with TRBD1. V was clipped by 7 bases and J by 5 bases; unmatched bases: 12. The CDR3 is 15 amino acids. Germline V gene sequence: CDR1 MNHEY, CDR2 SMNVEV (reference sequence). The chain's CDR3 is CASTSGTGIWNEQYF. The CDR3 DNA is TGTGCCAGCACGTCCGGGACAGGGATTTGGAACGAGCAGTACTTC.

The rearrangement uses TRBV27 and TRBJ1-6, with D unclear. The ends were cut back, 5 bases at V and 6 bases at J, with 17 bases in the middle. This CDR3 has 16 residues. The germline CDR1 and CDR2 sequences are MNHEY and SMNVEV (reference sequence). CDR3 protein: CASSQSEGSFNSPLHF. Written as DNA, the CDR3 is TGTGCCAGCAGTCAAAGTGAGGGCTCTTTTAATTCACCCCTCCACTTT.

CDR3 protein: CASSFHRQGPSYEQYF. The CDR3 coding sequence is TGTGCCAGCAGTTTCCACAGACAGGGGCCTTCCTACGAGCAGTACTTC. J is TRBJ2-7 and V is TRBV28, with TRBD1 identical over 8 bases. The CDR3 is 16 residues long. From germline, CDR1 is MDHEN and CDR2 SYDVKM. The ends lost 3 bases at V and 1 base at J; junction bases unmatched: 8.

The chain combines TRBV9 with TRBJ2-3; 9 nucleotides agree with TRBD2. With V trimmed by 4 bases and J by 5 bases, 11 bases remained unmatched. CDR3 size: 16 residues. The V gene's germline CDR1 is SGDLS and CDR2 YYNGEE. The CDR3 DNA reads TGTGCCAGCAGCCCACCGCGGGAGGGATCACAAGATACGCAGTATTTT. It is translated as CASSPPREGSQDTQYF.

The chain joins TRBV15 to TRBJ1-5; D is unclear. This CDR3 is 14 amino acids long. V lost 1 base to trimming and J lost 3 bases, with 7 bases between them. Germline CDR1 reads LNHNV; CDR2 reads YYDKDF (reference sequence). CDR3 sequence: CATSRVRINQPQHF. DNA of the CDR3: TGTGCCACCAGCAGAGTACGGATCAATCAGCCCCAGCATTTT.

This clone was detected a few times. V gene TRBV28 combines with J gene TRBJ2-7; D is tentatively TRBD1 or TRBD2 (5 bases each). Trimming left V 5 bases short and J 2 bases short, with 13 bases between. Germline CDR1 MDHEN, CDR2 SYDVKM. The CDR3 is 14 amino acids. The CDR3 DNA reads TGTGCCAGCAGTCTCCACGGGACCCCCTACGAGCAGTACTTC. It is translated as CASSLHGTPYEQYF. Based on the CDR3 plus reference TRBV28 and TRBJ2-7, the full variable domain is DVKVTQSSRYLVKRTGEKVFLECVQDMDHENMFWYRQDPGLGLRLIYFSYDVKMKEKGDIPEGYSVSREKKERFSLILESASTNQTSMYLCASSLHGTPYEQYFGPGTRLTVT.

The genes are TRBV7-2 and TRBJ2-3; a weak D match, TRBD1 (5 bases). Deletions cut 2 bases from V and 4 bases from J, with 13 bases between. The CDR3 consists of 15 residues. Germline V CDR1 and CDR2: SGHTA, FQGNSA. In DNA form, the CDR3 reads TGTGCCAGCAGCTTACACGGCAGGGTCGCAGATACGCAGTATTTT. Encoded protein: CASSLHGRVADTQYF.

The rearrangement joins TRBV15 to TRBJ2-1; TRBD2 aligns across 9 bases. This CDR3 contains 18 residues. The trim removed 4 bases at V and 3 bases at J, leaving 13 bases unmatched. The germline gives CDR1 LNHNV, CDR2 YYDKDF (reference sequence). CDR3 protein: CATSNPEVAGEFYNEQFF. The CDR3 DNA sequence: TGTGCCACCAGCAATCCCGAGGTAGCGGGAGAGTTCTACAATGAGCAGTTCTTC.

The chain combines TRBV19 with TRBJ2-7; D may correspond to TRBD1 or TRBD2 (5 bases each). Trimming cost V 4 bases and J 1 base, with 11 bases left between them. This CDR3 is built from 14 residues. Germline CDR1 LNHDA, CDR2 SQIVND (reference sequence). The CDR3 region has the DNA TGTGCCAGTAGTAGGGACGGAGTTTCCTACGAGCAGTACTTC. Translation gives CASSRDGVSYEQYF.

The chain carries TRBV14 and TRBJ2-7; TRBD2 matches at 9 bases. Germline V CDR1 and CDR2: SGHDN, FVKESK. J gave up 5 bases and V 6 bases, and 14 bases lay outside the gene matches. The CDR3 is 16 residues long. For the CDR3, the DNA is TGTGCCAGCAGACCCCATCCATCAGCGGGAGGCCACGAGCAGTACTTC. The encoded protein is CASRPHPSAGGHEQYF.

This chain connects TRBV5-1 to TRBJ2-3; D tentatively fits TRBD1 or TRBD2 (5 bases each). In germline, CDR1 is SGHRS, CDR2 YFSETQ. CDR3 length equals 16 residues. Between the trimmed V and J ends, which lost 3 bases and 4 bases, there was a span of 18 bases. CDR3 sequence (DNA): TGCGCCAGCAGCTCGGGAATAGGGGAACTTTCAGATACGCAGTATTTT. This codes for CASSSGIGELSDTQYF.

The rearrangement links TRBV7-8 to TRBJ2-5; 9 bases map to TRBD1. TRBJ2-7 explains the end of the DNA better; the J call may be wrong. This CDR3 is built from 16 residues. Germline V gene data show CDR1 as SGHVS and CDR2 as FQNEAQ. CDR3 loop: CASSLGGTGTGHEQYF. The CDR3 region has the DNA TGTGCCAGCAGCTTAGGAGGGACAGGGACTGGCCACGAGCAGTACTTC.